This T cell receptor beta chain stems from a study of OX40 agonist ivuxolimab in advanced cancers. In the study overall: Having had anti-PD-1, anti-PD-L1 or anti-CTLA-4 therapy before was allowed, and approximately 40% had some. Notes on the study in general: Expanded peripheral T cells had an undetermined antigen specificity.

Libraries were prepared by immunoSEQ multiplex PCR; TCRdb keeps only in-frame clonotypes and omits some of them. The table lists around 53,000 clones, 85% of them singletons. Between the trimmed V and J ends, which lost 1 base and 8 bases, there was a span of 11 bases. Per germline, CDR1 MGHDK and CDR2 SYGVNS. The CDR3 has 14 residues. Points on this clone: The antigen remains undetermined.

The rearrangement uses TRBV25-1 and TRBJ1-4; D is ambiguous. This receptor was identified in an adult with an advanced solid tumor such as melanoma, head and neck, liver or kidney cancer. This sample comprised CD4+ or CD8+ T cells sorted from blood, obtained in a trial of the OX40 agonist ivuxolimab. The CDR3 protein is CASSELLGTEKLFF. In nucleotides, the CDR3 is TGTGCCAGCAGTGAATTGTTGGGCACGGAAAAACTGTTTTTT.